A single sample is the source of the 32 T cell receptor beta chains below, sequenced in a study of type 1 regulatory T cells. Findings of the study overall: Tr1 cells had a more restricted TCR repertoire than non-Tr1 cells.

TCRdb called the reads again in MiXCR, with one record for every CDR3 protein. The table shows more than 4,000 distinct CDR3 sequences, with roughly 24% occurring only once. Their cognate antigens are unknown. The sequencing input was cultured type 1 regulatory T (Tr1) cells, either the whole culture or a sorted fraction (not recorded which). Receptors originate from a human donor in good health.

The chain employs TRBV6-6 and TRBJ2-5, with D hard to call. CDR1 is MNHNY, CDR2 SVGAGI, per germline (reference sequence). V was shortened by 5 bases and J by 4 bases, with 11 bases between the two germline ends. This CDR3 region has 13 residues. The CDR3 region has the DNA TGTGCCAGCAGTAGAGAGTTCAGAGAGACCCAGTACTTC. Protein sequence: CASSREFRETQYF.

This clonotype was found a few times. The chain carries TRBV3-1 and TRBJ1-6; D ambiguous. The CDR3 contains 14 residues. Deletions cut 4 bases from V and 6 bases from J, with 10 bases between. Germline V CDR1 and CDR2: LGHDT, YNNKEL (reference sequence). CDR3 amino acids: CASSPLQINSPLHF. The DNA for the CDR3 is TGTGCCAGCAGCCCGTTACAGATTAATTCACCCCTCCACTTT.

Details on this clonotype: It may be a read error: a sequence one base away is much more abundant. This chain joins TRBV5-1 and TRBJ2-5; maybe TRBD1 (6 bases). This CDR3 spans 15 amino acids. Germline V gives CDR1 SGHRS, CDR2 YFSETQ. The chain's CDR3 is CAGSLEGTRWETQYF. CDR3 coding DNA: TGCGCCGGCAGCTTGGAAGGGACAAGATGGGAGACCCAGTACTTC.

This chain joins TRBV27 and TRBJ1-5; D call uncertain. Per the germline V gene, CDR1 is MNHEY and CDR2 is SMNVEV (reference sequence). The germline V and J ends were trimmed by 3 bases and 0 bases, with 6 bases remaining between them. This CDR3 spans 14 amino acids. The CDR3 DNA is TGTGCCAGCAGTTTGAGTTTTAGCAATCAGCCCCAGCATTTT. This encodes CASSLSFSNQPQHF.

This clonotype was counted between two and nine times. The chain recombines TRBV2 with TRBJ1-5; D is perhaps TRBD1 (6 bases). V was pared by 5 bases and J by 7 bases, with 18 bases between. The CDR3 consists of 15 residues. Germline CDR1 and CDR2: SNHLY and FYNNEI. The CDR3 coding sequence is TGTGCCAGCAGTCAAGGTGGAGGGGGGTACCAGCCCCAGCATTTT. Protein: CASSQGGGGYQPQHF.

In its sample, this clonotype was seen a few times. The rearrangement links TRBV6-5 to TRBJ1-2; D is undetermined. This CDR3 is 15 amino acids long. The V and J ends lost 4 bases and 4 bases respectively, with 16 bases between them. Germline-derived CDR1 and CDR2 are MNHEY and SVGAGI. The CDR3 reads CASSWSNYRSYGYTF. The CDR3 DNA is TGTGCCAGCAGTTGGTCCAATTATAGAAGCTATGGCTACACCTTC.

In its sample, this clonotype was seen many times. The rearrangement links TRBV5-6 to TRBJ1-1, with unresolved D. V lost 2 bases and J 0 bases, leaving 5 bases between the germline ends. The germline V gene has CDR1 SGHDT and CDR2 YYEEEE. The CDR3 loop spans 13 amino acids. This CDR3 reads CASSFLMNTEAFF. The CDR3 nucleotides are TGTGCCAGCAGCTTTCTTATGAACACTGAAGCTTTCTTT. Full variable domain (missing parts from reference TRBV5-6 and TRBJ1-1): DAGVTQSPTHLIKTRGQQVTLRCSPKSGHDTVSWYQQALGQGPQFIFQYYEEEERQRGNFPDRFSGHQFPNYSSELNVNALLLGDSALYLCASSFLMNTEAFFGQGTRLTVV.

This clonotype is labeled medium-sized (0.01 to 0.1%). The rearrangement links TRBV12-3 or TRBV12-4 to TRBJ1-5, with D unresolved. With 2 bases removed from V and 7 bases from J, the gap between germline ends came to 6 bases. This CDR3 is built from 12 residues. CDR3 bases: TGTGCCAGCAGTTTATTACGCCAGCCCCAGCATTTT. Protein sequence: CASSLLRQPQHF.

The genes are TRBV7-2 and TRBJ1-3; D not certain. This CDR3 comprises 15 residues. Deletions cut 0 bases from V and 4 bases from J, with 10 bases between. Germline V CDR1 and CDR2: SGHTA, FQGNSA. For the CDR3, the DNA is TGTGCCAGCAGCTTAGCGTGGAGTAAAGGAAACACCATATATTTT. Its translation is CASSLAWSKGNTIYF.

By sample fraction, this clonotype is medium-sized. The chain employs TRBV10-3 and TRBJ2-1; the D gene could be TRBD1 or TRBD2 (5 bases each). The CDR3 contains 16 residues. Looked up from germline, CDR1 is ENHRY and CDR2 is SYGVKD. Trimming cost V 3 bases and J 0 bases, with 12 bases left between them. The CDR3 reads CAISDRAGSSYNEQFF. The DNA of the CDR3 is TGTGCCATCAGTGATAGGGCAGGGAGCTCCTACAATGAGCAGTTCTTC.

As for this clonotype: Just one base apart from a much larger clone, this may be a read error. The chain is built from TRBV6-5 and TRBJ1-3; D is ambiguous. The CDR3 sequence is 13 residues long. In germline, CDR1 is MNHEY, CDR2 SVGAGI. V lost 0 bases and J lost 14, with 14 bases in between. This CDR3 reads CASSYSPLRRVYF. For the CDR3, the DNA is TGTGCCAGCAGTTACTCGCCACTGCGGAGGGTATATTTT.

Notes on this clonotype: Just one base apart from a much larger clone, this may be a read error. V is TRBV12-3 or TRBV12-4 and J is TRBJ1-5, with 7 bases lining up with TRBD1. This CDR3 comprises 14 residues. The V segment lost 5 bases and the J segment 6 bases; nucleotides outside the gene matches: 7. The CDR3 region is CASSPARGFQPQHF. The DNA for the CDR3 is TGTGCCAGCAGTCCAGCCAGGGGGTTTCAGCCCCAGCATTTT.

In this sample, this clonotype turned up once. The chain employs TRBV28 and TRBJ2-7, with D perhaps TRBD1 (6 bases). The CDR3 extends over 14 amino acids. Germline values: CDR1 MDHEN, CDR2 SYDVKM. V was clipped by 5 bases and J by 1 base, with 12 bases between them. The CDR3: CASSITGKSYEQYF. The CDR3 nucleotides are TGTGCCAGCAGTATTACAGGGAAATCCTACGAGCAGTACTTC.

A word on this clonotype: One junction end disagrees with the germline gene, perhaps due to a read error. The chain couples TRBV7-2 to TRBJ1-4; D gene ambiguous. Germline V gene data show CDR1 as SGHTA and CDR2 as FQGNSA. This CDR3 is built from 15 residues. The CDR3 DNA follows: TGTGCCCGCAGCCTCCAGGACGGGCAGCATGAAAAACTGTTTTTT. Its translation is CARSLQDGQHEKLFF.

This clonotype appeared a few times. The J gene is TRBJ1-1, the V gene TRBV3-1, with no clear D. The germline CDR1 and CDR2 sequences are LGHDT and YNNKEL (reference sequence). V was trimmed by 1 base and J by 0 bases, leaving 9 bases between them. The CDR3 has 15 amino acids. In DNA form, the CDR3 reads TGTGCCAGCAGCCAAGGACATACTTTGAACACTGAAGCTTTCTTT. Amino acids: CASSQGHTLNTEAFF. Variable domain in full (rest from reference TRBV3-1 and TRBJ1-1): DTAVSQTPKYLVTQMGNDKSIKCEQNLGHDTMYWYKQDSKKFLKIMFSYNNKELIINETVPNRFSPKSPDKAHLNLHINSLELGDSAVYFCASSQGHTLNTEAFFGQGTRLTVV.

By its share, this clonotype is large. The chain recombines TRBV12-3 or TRBV12-4 with TRBJ1-6, with D perhaps TRBD1 (6 bases). CDR3 length: 13 residues. V was trimmed by 5 bases and J by 7 bases, leaving 9 bases between them. The DNA for the CDR3 is TGTGCCAGCAGTCCTACAGGGAATTCACCCCTCCACTTT. It codes for CASSPTGNSPLHF.

This clonotype was seen a few times. The chain combines TRBV7-9 with TRBJ2-3, with unresolved D. Trimming cost V 8 bases and J 2 bases, with 5 bases left between them. The CDR3 is made up of 11 amino acids. Germline V CDR1 and CDR2: SEHNR, FQNEAQ (reference sequence). The CDR3 loop reads CASGYTDTQYF. The CDR3 DNA sequence: TGTGCCAGCGGTTACACAGATACGCAGTATTTT.

This clonotype ranks as medium-sized. The chain uses TRBV11-3 and TRBJ1-1, with D perhaps matching TRBD1 (5 bases). V was cut by 1 base and J by 5 bases, with 11 bases left in between. The CDR3 totals 14 residues. Germline V CDR1 and CDR2: SGHNT, YENEEA. CDR3 bases: TGTGCCAGCAGCTTAGTCTTCAGGGTTACTGAAGCTTTCTTT. It encodes CASSLVFRVTEAFF. The whole variable domain, remainder taken from reference TRBV11-3 and TRBJ1-1, is EAGVVQSPRYKIIEKKQPVAFWCNPISGHNTLYWYLQNLGQGPELLIRYENEEAVDDSQLPKDRFSAERLKGVDSTLKIQPAELGDSAVYLCASSLVFRVTEAFFGQGTRLTVV.

Note on this clonotype: A clone one base away is much larger, so this may be a read error. The CDR3 sequence is CASKVAGVTYDQYF. The CDR3 nucleotides read TGTGCCAGCAAAGTGGCGGGGGTCACCTACGACCAGTACTTC. The rearrangement joins TRBV6-5 to TRBJ2-7; TRBD2 matches at 7 bases. The CDR3 covers 14 residues. The germline V gene encodes CDR1 MNHEY and CDR2 SVGAGI.

This clonotype was detected many times. This chain connects TRBV9 to TRBJ2-1, with 10 bases that match TRBD2. The CDR3 runs 15 residues. CDR1 is SGDLS and CDR2 is YYNGEE in the germline V gene. The V segment lost 2 bases and the J segment 5 bases; nucleotides outside the gene matches: 4. The chain's CDR3 is CASSVLAGVHNEQFF. The CDR3 DNA sequence: TGTGCCAGCAGCGTTCTAGCGGGGGTCCACAATGAGCAGTTCTTC.

Comments on this clonotype: A clone one base away is much larger, so this may be a read error. This rearrangement joins TRBV15 to TRBJ2-7; D gene unclear. The V gene's germline CDR1 is LNHNV and CDR2 YYDKDF (reference sequence). The CDR3 is 15 residues long. CDR3: CATSRGAVRTYERYF. The CDR3 DNA follows: TGTGCCACCAGCAGAGGGGCAGTTAGAACCTACGAGCGGTACTTC.

This clonotype was observed a handful of times. V gene TRBV18 combines with J gene TRBJ2-3; D remains unclear. This CDR3 region has 15 residues. Deletions cut 6 bases from V and 0 bases from J, with 13 bases between. The germline CDR1 and CDR2 sequences are KGHSH and LQKENI. CDR3 region: CASSPIGPSTDTQYF. The DNA for the CDR3 is TGTGCCAGCTCCCCCATCGGCCCCAGCACAGATACGCAGTATTTT.

The gene calls are TRBV21-1 and TRBJ2-3; the D segment call TRBD1 is taken from the table without a DNA check. TRBV21-1 is a pseudogene segment. There are 16 residues in the CDR3. The CDR3 spells CASRPAGQGPTDTQYF. In DNA form, the CDR3 reads TGTGCCAGCAGGCCCGCGGGACAGGGCCCCACAGATACGCAGTATTTT.

The chain uses TRBV12-3 or TRBV12-4 and TRBJ1-2; D may be TRBD1 (5 bases). The CDR3 spans 18 residues. The ends were cut back, 0 bases at V and 0 bases at J, with 17 bases in the middle. The CDR3 loop is CASSLARGEVAPNYGYTF. Here the CDR3 DNA reads TGTGCCAGCAGTTTAGCGAGAGGGGAGGTCGCGCCTAACTATGGCTACACCTTC.

As regards this clonotype: Being one base from a much bigger clone, this may be a read error. The chain employs TRBV5-1 and TRBJ2-3, with TRBD2 matching over 12 bases. The CDR3 has 16 amino acids. The ends lost 5 bases at V and 2 bases at J; junction bases unmatched: 6. CDR1 SGHRS and CDR2 YFSETQ come from the germline V gene. CDR3 bases: TGCGCCAGCAGGCCGGGACTAGCGGGCGACACAGATACGCAGTATTTT. Translated, it gives CASRPGLAGDTDTQYF.

The chain couples TRBV25-1 to TRBJ2-5; TRBD1 matches 9 bases. Unmatched junction bases numbered 4, after V lost 0 bases and J lost 5 bases. The CDR3 has 15 amino acids. Germline V gene lookup returns CDR1 MGHDK and CDR2 SYGVNS. The CDR3 DNA reads as TGTGCCAGCAGTGAATATATAGGACAGGGGGAGACCCAGTACTTC. Translating it yields CASSEYIGQGETQYF.

Relative to its sample, this clonotype is medium-sized (0.01 to 0.1%). DNA of the CDR3: TGTGCCAGCAGCTCGGGACAAGCGAACACCGGGGAGCTGTTTTTT. This encodes CASSSGQANTGELFF. This chain connects TRBV7-6 to TRBJ2-2, with a tentative D call TRBD1 (6 bases). The CDR3 is made up of 15 amino acids. Germline-derived CDR1 and CDR2 are SGHVS and FNYEAQ. Trimming left V 4 bases short and J 0 bases short, with 9 bases between.

This clonotype is large by share. The chain has TRBV12-3 or TRBV12-4 and TRBJ1-1; D remains ambiguous. CDR3 size: 15 residues. Trimming removed 5 bases from V and 4 bases from J, with 17 bases in between. CDR3 bases: TGTGCCAGCAGTCCCCTCTCGGCTGCGCGCACTGAAGCTTTCTTT. Translating it yields CASSPLSAARTEAFF.

This clonotype is deemed medium-sized. The chain employs TRBV7-3 and TRBJ2-1, with D hard to call. This CDR3 has 16 residues. Germline values: CDR1 SGHTA, CDR2 FQGTGA. V lost 4 bases to trimming and J lost 5 bases, with 18 bases between them. For the CDR3, the DNA is TGTGCCAGCAGCTCCAGGCCTCTTAACCATGACAATGAGCAGTTCTTC. It is translated as CASSSRPLNHDNEQFF.

A few counts support this clonotype. V gene TRBV29-1 combines with J gene TRBJ2-7, with 11 bases aligning to TRBD2. CDR1 and CDR2 (germline): SQVTM, ANQGSEA. The CDR3 runs 15 residues. Trimming cost V 5 bases and J 1 base; bases outside gene matches: 7. The CDR3 region is CSVLLGTSGSYEQYF. The DNA for the CDR3 is TGCAGCGTTCTTTTAGGGACTAGCGGTTCCTACGAGCAGTACTTC.

By sample share, this clonotype is medium-sized. The chain links TRBV5-1 to TRBJ1-1, with 9 bases identical to TRBD1. Germline V gene lookup returns CDR1 SGHRS and CDR2 YFSETQ. The ends lost 1 base at V and 3 bases at J; junction bases unmatched: 7. The CDR3 length is 16 residues. CDR3 coding DNA: TGCGCCAGCAGCTTGACAGGGGGCATTGAGGACACTGAAGCTTTCTTT. Protein: CASSLTGGIEDTEAFF.

J is TRBJ2-2 and V is TRBV12-3 or TRBV12-4; D might be TRBD1 or TRBD2, each matching 5 bases. The CDR3 loop spans 15 amino acids. Trimming took 3 bases from V and 5 from J, leaving 13 bases between them. The CDR3 reads CASSLAGSGTGELFF. The DNA of the CDR3 is TGTGCCAGCAGTTTGGCAGGGTCGGGGACCGGGGAGCTGTTTTTT.